The 5 T cell receptor beta chains below all came from one sample that was sequenced in a study of chemoradiotherapy in HPV16-positive cancers. Assay used: immunoSEQ multiplex PCR; TCRdb lists only in-frame clones, some missing. The repertoire holds more than 20,000 clones, with about 90% as singletons. The source was blood, collected from a patient who underwent chemoradiotherapy. The receptors stem from a human donor with HPV-associated anogenital cancer.

Only one count was recorded for this clone. This rearrangement joins TRBV19 to TRBJ2-6; 8 bases align to TRBD2. The CDR3 sequence is 18 residues long. The germline V gene encodes CDR1 LNHDA and CDR2 SQIVND (reference sequence). Losses at the gene ends were 3 bases for V and 0 bases for J; bases not matched to a gene: 7. In nucleotides, the CDR3 is TGTGCCAGTAGTATCCAGCGGGGGTCCCGCTCTGGGGCCAACGTCCTGACTTTC. It encodes CASSIQRGSRSGANVLTF.

V is TRBV5-1 and J is TRBJ2-3; 7 positions match TRBD2. V lost 0 bases to trimming and J lost 2 bases; unmatched junction nucleotides: 6. The length of the CDR3 is 16 residues. CDR1 and CDR2 (germline): SGHRS, YFSETQ. CDR3 sequence (DNA): TGCGCCAGCAGCTTGGCCATACGGGGGGTCACAGATACGCAGTATTTT. It yields the protein CASSLAIRGVTDTQYF.

The chain uses TRBV7-8 and TRBJ1-5; D unclear. This CDR3 contains 13 residues. Germline CDR1 is SGHVS and CDR2 is FQNEAQ. Trimming cost V 1 base and J 6 bases, with 7 bases left between them. The CDR3 region has the DNA TGTGCCAGCAGCTTAGGTCGAGGTCAGCCCCAGCATTTT. It encodes CASSLGRGQPQHF.

The V and J genes are TRBV5-6 and TRBJ2-3; 10 nucleotides match TRBD1. The CDR3 has 16 amino acids. V shed 4 bases and J 2 bases; nucleotides not matched to a gene: 7. Looked up from germline, CDR1 is SGHDT and CDR2 is YYEEEE. The CDR3 nucleotides read TGTGCCAGCAGCATGGGACAGGGGATACTCACAGATACGCAGTATTTT. This sequence encodes CASSMGQGILTDTQYF.

V usage is TRBV5-4 and J usage is TRBJ2-2; no clear D gene. The V gene's germline CDR1 is SGHNT and CDR2 YYREEE (reference sequence). V was cut by 0 bases and J by 3 bases, with 12 bases left in between. CDR3 length: 16 amino acids. CDR3 sequence (DNA): TGTGCCAGCAGCTTGGATGTTAGTGAGGACACCGGGGAGCTGTTTTTT. It yields the protein CASSLDVSEDTGELFF. The entire variable domain, with the rest obtained from reference TRBV5-4 and TRBJ2-2, is as follows: ETGVTQSPTHLIKTRGQQVTLRCSSQSGHNTVSWYQQALGQGPQFIFQYYREEENGRGNFPPRFSGLQFPNYSSELNVNALELDDSALYLCASSLDVSEDTGELFFGEGSRLTVL.